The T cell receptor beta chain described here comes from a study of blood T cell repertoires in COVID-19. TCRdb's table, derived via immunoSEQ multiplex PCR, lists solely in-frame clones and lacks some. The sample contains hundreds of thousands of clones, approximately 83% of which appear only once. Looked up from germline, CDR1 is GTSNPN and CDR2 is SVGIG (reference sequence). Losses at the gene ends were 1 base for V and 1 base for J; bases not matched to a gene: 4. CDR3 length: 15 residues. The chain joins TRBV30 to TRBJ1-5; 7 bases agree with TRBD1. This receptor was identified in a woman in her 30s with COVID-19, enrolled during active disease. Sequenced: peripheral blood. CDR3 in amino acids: CAWSATGKSNQPQHF. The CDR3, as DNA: TGTGCCTGGAGTGCGACAGGGAAAAGCAATCAGCCCCAGCATTTT. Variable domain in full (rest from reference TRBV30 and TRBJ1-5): SQTIHQWPATLVQPVGSPLSLECTVEGTSNPNLYWYRQAAGRGLQLLFYSVGIGQISSEVPQNLSASRPQDRQFILSSKKLLLSDSGFYLCAWSATGKSNQPQHFGDGTRLSIL.